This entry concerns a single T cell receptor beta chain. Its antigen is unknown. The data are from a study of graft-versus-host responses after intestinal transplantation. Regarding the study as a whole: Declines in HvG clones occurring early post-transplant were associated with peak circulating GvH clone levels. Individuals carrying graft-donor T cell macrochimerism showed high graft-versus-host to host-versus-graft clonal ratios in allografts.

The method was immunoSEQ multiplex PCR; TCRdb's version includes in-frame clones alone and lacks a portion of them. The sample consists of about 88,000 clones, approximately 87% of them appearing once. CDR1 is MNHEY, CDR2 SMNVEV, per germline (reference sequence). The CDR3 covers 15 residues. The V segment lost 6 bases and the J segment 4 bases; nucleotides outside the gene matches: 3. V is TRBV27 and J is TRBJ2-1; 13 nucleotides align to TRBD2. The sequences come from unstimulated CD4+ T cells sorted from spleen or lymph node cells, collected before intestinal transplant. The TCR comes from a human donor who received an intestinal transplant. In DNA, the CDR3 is TGTGCCAGCAGACTAGCGGGGGGGGTATACAATGAGCAGTTCTTC. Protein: CASRLAGGVYNEQFF.